Shown below are 24 T cell receptor beta chains from a single sample sequenced in a study of shared clonotypes between healthy human individuals. TCRdb keeps only in-frame clones here, not all; method: immunoSEQ multiplex PCR. The sample holds 1 million to 1.3 million clones, around three quarters seen once. What was sequenced was memory CD4+ T cells from PBMCs. Subset described: CD45RA-negative fraction. Source of these receptors: a man between 18 and 29 years old in good health. Some clones in this sample may be carry-over from other donors' samples.

Regarding this clone: One base away lies a much larger clone, so this may be a sequencing read error. The CDR3 DNA sequence: TGCGCCAGCAGCCAAGATCCCGGCTCTGGGGCCAACGTCCTGGCTTTC. Residues: CASSQDPGSGANVLAF. The chain uses TRBV4-1 and TRBJ2-6, with D possibly being TRBD1 (5 bases). This CDR3 contains 16 residues. Germline CDR1 reads MGHRA; CDR2 reads YSYEKL.

This clone has a single count. V is TRBV5-4 and J is TRBJ2-6; D assignment may be TRBD1 or TRBD2 (5 bases each). Germline CDR1 SGHNT, CDR2 YYREEE (reference sequence). The CDR3 is 16 residues long. V lost 5 bases and J lost 0, with 12 bases in between. The CDR3 sequence: CASSGGFTSGANVLTF. CDR3 DNA: TGTGCCAGCAGTGGGGGTTTTACCTCTGGGGCCAACGTCCTGACTTTC.

This clone was detected ten times or more. This chain uses TRBV2 with TRBJ1-1; D is ambiguous. V gave up 8 bases and J gave up 4 bases, with 17 bases separating them. The CDR3 sequence is 14 residues long. The germline CDR1 and CDR2 sequences are SNHLY and FYNNEI. CDR3 bases: TGTGCCAGCCATCCGGAGTCGGGGAGCACTGAAGCTTTCTTT. Encoded protein: CASHPESGSTEAFF.

This clone has ten or more counts. For the CDR3, the DNA is TGTGCCAGCAGCTTATCTGCCGTGGGTGATACGCAGTATTTT. Translated, it gives CASSLSAVGDTQYF. This chain links TRBV7-9 with TRBJ2-3; D not certain. CDR3 length equals 14 residues. Germline lookup yields CDR1 SEHNR and CDR2 FQNEAQ (reference sequence). Trimming took 2 bases from V and 6 from J, leaving 12 bases between them. The full variable domain, its missing parts supplied by reference TRBV7-9 and TRBJ2-3, is DTGVSQNPRHKITKRGQNVTFRCDPISEHNRLYWYRQTLGQGPEFLTYFQNEAQLEKSRLLSDRFSAERPKGSFSTLEIQRTEQGDSAMYLCASSLSAVGDTQYFGPGTRLTVL.

Only one count was recorded for this clone. The V call is TRBV28, the J call TRBJ2-7; TRBD2 might be the D (6 bases). Trimming pared 3 bases from V and 0 bases from J, leaving 12 bases between. The CDR3 sequence is 15 residues long. From germline, CDR1 is MDHEN and CDR2 SYDVKM. The CDR3 protein is CASSFGLASSYEQYF. The DNA of the CDR3 is TGTGCCAGCAGTTTCGGGCTAGCGAGCTCCTACGAGCAGTACTTC.

The V gene is TRBV29-1, the J gene TRBJ1-2; 8 bases match TRBD1. Looked up from germline, CDR1 is SQVTM and CDR2 is ANQGSEA. This CDR3 spans 13 amino acids. V lost 7 bases to trimming and J lost 7 bases; unmatched junction nucleotides: 11. The CDR3 region has the DNA TGCAGCGATGACGACAGGGGACTAAGTGGCTACACCTTC. Protein sequence: CSDDDRGLSGYTF.

This chain uses TRBV5-4 with TRBJ2-2, with D possibly called TRBD1 or TRBD2 (7 bases each). The V gene lost 4 bases and the J gene lost 2 bases, with 12 bases spanning the gap. Per the germline V gene, CDR1 is SGHNT and CDR2 is YYREEE (reference sequence). The CDR3 runs 15 residues. The CDR3: CASSPGGGNTGELFF. CDR3 sequence (DNA): TGTGCCAGCAGCCCAGGGGGGGGCAACACCGGGGAGCTGTTTTTT.

This rearrangement joins TRBV28 to TRBJ2-7; TRBD2 is a possible D gene (5 bases). This CDR3 contains 12 residues. Germline CDR1 and CDR2: MDHEN and SYDVKM. The ends were cut back, 6 bases at V and 3 bases at J, with 9 bases in the middle. CDR3 coding DNA: TGTGCCAGCAGGGAAGGGAGCTACGAGCAGTACTTC. It is translated as CASREGSYEQYF.

This chain connects TRBV27 to TRBJ1-6; D gene uncertain. V was shortened by 6 bases and J by 9 bases, with 15 bases between the two germline ends. CDR3 length equals 14 residues. Germline CDR1 and CDR2: MNHEY and SMNVEV (reference sequence). CDR3 residues: CASSALGMGSPLHF. The CDR3 bases are TGTGCCAGCAGCGCCCTCGGGATGGGTTCACCCCTCCACTTT.

The CDR3 nucleotides are TGTGCCAGCAGCTCTAGTCCCGGGACAGGGGGCTTTACTGAAGCTTTCTTT. Protein: CASSSSPGTGGFTEAFF. V gene TRBV7-6 combines with J gene TRBJ1-1; 12 positions match TRBD1. The V and J ends lost 4 bases and 5 bases, in that order; junction bases with no gene match: 11. Germline V gene lookup returns CDR1 SGHVS and CDR2 FNYEAQ. The CDR3 consists of 17 residues.

The CDR3 DNA reads as TGCGCCAGCAGGCCAGGGGACAGCCTCGTCCATGGCTACACCTTC. Protein product: CASRPGDSLVHGYTF. The chain has TRBV5-1 and TRBJ1-2, with 7 bases lining up with TRBD1. With V trimmed by 5 bases and J by 6 bases, 13 bases remained unmatched. The germline V gene encodes CDR1 SGHRS and CDR2 YFSETQ. This CDR3 region has 15 residues.

The chain links TRBV25-1 to TRBJ1-4; 8 nucleotides align to TRBD1. The germline CDR1 and CDR2 sequences are MGHDK and SYGVNS. This CDR3 is 15 amino acids long. Trimming cost V 6 bases and J 3 bases; bases outside gene matches: 6. CDR3 nucleotides: TGTGCCAGCAGGGCAGGGGGCAGTGCTAATGAAAAACTGTTTTTT. It translates to CASRAGGSANEKLFF.

This clone was seen once. V and J are TRBV10-1 and TRBJ2-7; 11 bases are a match to TRBD1. The germline V gene has CDR1 WNHNN and CDR2 SYGVQD (reference sequence). Trimming removed 5 bases from V and 1 base from J; junction bases left unmatched: 4. The CDR3 contains 15 residues. The CDR3 sequence is CASSNGTGGSYEQYF. CDR3 in DNA: TGCGCCAGCAGTAATGGGACAGGGGGGTCCTACGAGCAGTACTTC.

The V and J genes are TRBV28 and TRBJ2-2; 9 bases line up with TRBD2. The CDR3 is made up of 17 amino acids. The V gene's germline CDR1 is MDHEN and CDR2 SYDVKM. V shed 7 bases, J shed 3 bases, and the junction held 12 bases outside the gene matches. CDR3 protein: CASKGASGAPDTGELFF. CDR3 coding DNA: TGTGCCAGCAAAGGGGCTAGCGGGGCCCCTGACACCGGGGAGCTGTTTTTT.

The V and J genes are TRBV5-1 and TRBJ2-1; unclear D gene. The germline gives CDR1 SGHRS, CDR2 YFSETQ. CDR3 length: 11 residues. V gave up 4 bases and J gave up 5 bases, with 4 bases separating them. In DNA form, the CDR3 reads TGCGCCAGCAGCCGCGACAATGAGCAGTTCTTC. It specifies CASSRDNEQFF.

J is TRBJ2-1 and V is TRBV5-1; 11 positions agree with TRBD2. Germline V CDR1 and CDR2: SGHRS, YFSETQ. Trimming at V came to 4 bases and at J to 4 bases, leaving 7 bases not matched to a gene. This CDR3 is 16 amino acids long. In DNA form, the CDR3 reads TGCGCCAGCAGCCAGACCGGGACTAGCGGTTACAATGAGCAGTTCTTC. Translation: CASSQTGTSGYNEQFF. The variable domain in full, completed from reference TRBV5-1 and TRBJ2-1, reads KAGVTQTPRYLIKTRGQQVTLSCSPISGHRSVSWYQQTPGQGLQFLFEYFSETQRNKGNFPGRFSGRQFSNSRSEMNVSTLELGDSALYLCASSQTGTSGYNEQFFGPGTRLTVL.

The V call is TRBV21-1, the J call TRBJ2-2. TRBV21-1 is deemed a pseudogene. The CDR3 runs 13 residues. The CDR3 loop reads CASITGRHGELFF. The CDR3 nucleotides read TGTGCCAGCATTACGGGGCGACACGGGGAGCTGTTTTTT.

This clone was counted once. This chain joins TRBV19 and TRBJ1-5, with 11 bases aligning to TRBD1. V trimming: 3 bases; J trimming: 2 bases; junction bases outside the gene matches: 9. Germline V gene lookup returns CDR1 LNHDA and CDR2 SQIVND (reference sequence). The CDR3 is 18 amino acids. The CDR3 DNA reads as TGTGCCAGTAGTATTCGGGGACAGGGGGATAGGGGCAATCAGCCCCAGCATTTT. It codes for CASSIRGQGDRGNQPQHF.

There are a few counts of this clone. This chain connects TRBV2 to TRBJ2-7, with 10 bases aligning to TRBD2. From germline, CDR1 is SNHLY and CDR2 FYNNEI. The J segment lost 5 bases and the V segment lost 4 bases, leaving 11 bases of the junction unmatched. The length of the CDR3 is 16 residues. The CDR3 DNA reads as TGTGCCAGCAGTGGAGGGTGGGTAGCGGGAGGCCACGAGCAGTACTTC. It codes for CASSGGWVAGGHEQYF.

This clone appeared a few times. The chain has TRBV29-1 and TRBJ2-2; 8 nucleotides agree with TRBD1. V was clipped by 6 bases and J by 1 base; unmatched bases: 7. Germline V CDR1 and CDR2: SQVTM, ANQGSEA. This CDR3 has 15 residues. The CDR3 region is CSVGKGQGNTGELFF. The CDR3 bases are TGCAGCGTGGGGAAAGGACAGGGGAACACCGGGGAGCTGTTTTTT.

The count of this clone is one. The chain carries TRBV9 and TRBJ2-1; 13 bases align to TRBD2. The V and J ends lost 0 bases and 0 bases, in that order; junction bases with no gene match: 9. The CDR3 consists of 20 residues. Germline V gene lookup returns CDR1 SGDLS and CDR2 YYNGEE. The CDR3 DNA sequence: TGTGCCAGCAGCGTAGATGGGACTAGCGGGATGTACAGCTCCTACAATGAGCAGTTCTTC. Translation gives CASSVDGTSGMYSSYNEQFF.

This clone appeared once. This chain links TRBV28 with TRBJ1-5; possible D gene TRBD1, 5 bases. Germline CDR1 is MDHEN and CDR2 is SYDVKM. V lost 4 bases, J lost 0 bases, and 22 bases lay in between. This CDR3 comprises 19 residues. CDR3 residues: CASSSPRSQDSYSNQPQHF. The CDR3, as DNA: TGTGCCAGCAGTTCGCCGAGATCTCAAGACAGCTATAGCAATCAGCCCCAGCATTTT. The whole variable domain, filled in from reference TRBV28 and TRBJ1-5, reads DVKVTQSSRYLVKRTGEKVFLECVQDMDHENMFWYRQDPGLGLRLIYFSYDVKMKEKGDIPEGYSVSREKKERFSLILESASTNQTSMYLCASSSPRSQDSYSNQPQHFGDGTRLSIL.

The chain carries TRBV7-3 and TRBJ2-1; D ambiguous. Trimming stripped 5 bases from V and 4 bases from J, with 9 bases between. In germline, CDR1 is SGHTA, CDR2 FQGTGA. This CDR3 region has 13 residues. This CDR3 is CASSPEQYNEQFF. The CDR3, as DNA: TGTGCCAGCAGCCCCGAGCAGTACAATGAGCAGTTCTTC. The complete variable domain, with remaining parts taken from reference TRBV7-3 and TRBJ2-1, reads GAGVSQTPSNKVTEKGKYVELRCDPISGHTALYWYRQSLGQGPEFLIYFQGTGAADDSGLPNDRFFAVRPEGSVSTLKIQRTERGDSAVYLCASSPEQYNEQFFGPGTRLTVL.

Points on this clone: This may come from a read error, since a much larger clone is one base off. The sample has other DNA sequences that encode this CDR3 too. The gene calls are TRBV6-5 and TRBJ2-7; D remains ambiguous. The CDR3 contains 11 residues. Germline CDR1 and CDR2: MNHEY and SVGAGI. The ends were cut back, 3 bases at V and 9 bases at J, with 9 bases in the middle. CDR3 protein: CASSYGAGQYF. CDR3 bases: TGTGCCAGCAGTTATGGAGCCGGGCAGTACTTC.